This T cell receptor beta chain was recorded in a study of cytomegalovirus exposure and HLA in healthy donors. Study-wide results and caveats: Among TCR beta chains, those listed as cytomegalovirus-associated numbered about 150. What TCR beta sequences reportedly achieved was accurate prediction of HLA-A and HLA-B alleles in most subjects. The majority of CMV-associated TCR beta chains were reported as apparently HLA-restricted in a later analysis.

With 60 Vbeta and 13 Jbeta primers, the PCR was carried out. Generated by immunoSEQ multiplex PCR, the TCRdb table keeps only in-frame clones and is missing some. The sample includes a few hundred thousand clones, approximately 84% of them seen just once. About this clone itself: Its antigen is unknown.

The CDR3 has 16 residues. Germline V gives CDR1 GTSNPN, CDR2 SVGIG (reference sequence). V lost 3 bases, J lost 0 bases, and 12 bases lay in between. The source is a woman aged 40 to 49 in good health and CMV-seronegative. The sequenced material came from PBMCs. V gene TRBV30 combines with J gene TRBJ1-6, with D possibly matching TRBD1 (5 bases). In DNA form, the CDR3 reads TGTGCCTGGAGGGACCCAGGGATCTCCTATAATTCACCCCTCCACTTT. Translating gives CAWRDPGISYNSPLHF.